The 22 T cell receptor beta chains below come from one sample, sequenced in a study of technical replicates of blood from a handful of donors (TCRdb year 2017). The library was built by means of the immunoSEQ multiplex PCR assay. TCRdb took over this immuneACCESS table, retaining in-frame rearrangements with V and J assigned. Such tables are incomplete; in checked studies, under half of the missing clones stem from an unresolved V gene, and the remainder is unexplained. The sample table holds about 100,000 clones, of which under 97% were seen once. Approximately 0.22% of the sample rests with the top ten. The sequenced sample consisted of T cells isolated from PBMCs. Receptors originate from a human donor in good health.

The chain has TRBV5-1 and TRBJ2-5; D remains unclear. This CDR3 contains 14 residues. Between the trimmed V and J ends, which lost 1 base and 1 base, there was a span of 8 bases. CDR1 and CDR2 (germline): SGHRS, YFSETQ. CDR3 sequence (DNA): TGCGCCAGCAGCTTGTGGCGGAGCCAAGAGACCCAGTACTTC. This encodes CASSLWRSQETQYF. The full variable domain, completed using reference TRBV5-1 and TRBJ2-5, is KAGVTQTPRYLIKTRGQQVTLSCSPISGHRSVSWYQQTPGQGLQFLFEYFSETQRNKGNFPGRFSGRQFSNSRSEMNVSTLELGDSALYLCASSLWRSQETQYFGPGTRLLVL.

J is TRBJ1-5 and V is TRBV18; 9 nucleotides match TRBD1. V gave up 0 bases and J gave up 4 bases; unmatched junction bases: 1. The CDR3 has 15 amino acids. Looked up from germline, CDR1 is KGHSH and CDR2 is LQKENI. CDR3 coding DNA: TGTGCCAGCTCACCACCTGGGACAGGGAATCAGCCCCAGCATTTT. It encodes CASSPPGTGNQPQHF.

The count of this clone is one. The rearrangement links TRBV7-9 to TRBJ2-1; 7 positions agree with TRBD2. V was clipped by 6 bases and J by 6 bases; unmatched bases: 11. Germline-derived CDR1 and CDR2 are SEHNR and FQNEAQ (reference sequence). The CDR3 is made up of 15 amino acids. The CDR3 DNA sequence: TGTGCCAGCAGATCACCGCGGGAGTTCGTCAATGAGCAGTTCTTC. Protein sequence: CASRSPREFVNEQFF.

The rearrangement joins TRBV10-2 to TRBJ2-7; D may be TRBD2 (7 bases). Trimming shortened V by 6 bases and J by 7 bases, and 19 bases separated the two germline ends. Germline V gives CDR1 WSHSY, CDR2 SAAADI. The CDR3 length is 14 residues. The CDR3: CASRGGRGGLEQYF. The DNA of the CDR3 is TGCGCCAGCAGAGGTGGGAGGGGGGGTTTGGAGCAGTACTTC.

The CDR3 nucleotides are TGTGCCAGCAGTGAAGTTACGAGCGGGAGGAGAGGGGGTGAGCAGTTCTTC. Translating gives CASSEVTSGRRGGEQFF. This chain links TRBV6-1 with TRBJ2-1; 9 bases fit TRBD2. J gave up 9 bases and V 1 base, and 13 bases lay outside the gene matches. CDR1 MNHNS and CDR2 SASEGT come from the germline V gene. This CDR3 has 17 residues.

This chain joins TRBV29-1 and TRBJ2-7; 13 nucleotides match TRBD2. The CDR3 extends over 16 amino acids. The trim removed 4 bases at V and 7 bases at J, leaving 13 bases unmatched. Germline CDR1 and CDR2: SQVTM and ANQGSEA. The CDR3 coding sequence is TGCAGCGTTGTCCAACCAGGACTAGCGGGAGTTCTTGAGCAGTACTTC. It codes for CSVVQPGLAGVLEQYF.

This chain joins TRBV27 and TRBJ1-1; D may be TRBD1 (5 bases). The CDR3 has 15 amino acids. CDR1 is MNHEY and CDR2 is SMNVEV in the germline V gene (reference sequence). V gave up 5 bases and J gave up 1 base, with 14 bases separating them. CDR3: CASSATAQRNTEAFF. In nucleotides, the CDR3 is TGTGCCAGCAGTGCGACAGCCCAGCGGAACACTGAAGCTTTCTTT.

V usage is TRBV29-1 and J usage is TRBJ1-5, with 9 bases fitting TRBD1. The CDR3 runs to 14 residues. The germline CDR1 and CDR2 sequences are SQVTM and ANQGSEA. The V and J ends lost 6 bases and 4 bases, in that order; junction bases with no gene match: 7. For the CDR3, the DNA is TGCAGCGTAGCCGGGACAGGGCAGAATCAGCCCCAGCATTTT. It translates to CSVAGTGQNQPQHF.

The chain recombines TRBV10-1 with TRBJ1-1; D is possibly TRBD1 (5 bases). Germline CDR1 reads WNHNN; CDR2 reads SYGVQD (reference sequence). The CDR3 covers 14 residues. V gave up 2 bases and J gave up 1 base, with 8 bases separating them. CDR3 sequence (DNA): TGCGCCAGCAGTGAGCGGCAGGGGAACACTGAAGCTTTCTTT. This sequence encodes CASSERQGNTEAFF.

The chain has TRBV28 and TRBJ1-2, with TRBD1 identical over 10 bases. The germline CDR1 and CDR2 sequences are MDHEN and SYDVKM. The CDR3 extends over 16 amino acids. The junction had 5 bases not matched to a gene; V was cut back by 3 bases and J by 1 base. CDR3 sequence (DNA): TGTGCCAGCAGTTTGGGGGGGGACAGGGGTAACTATGGCTACACCTTC. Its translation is CASSLGGDRGNYGYTF.

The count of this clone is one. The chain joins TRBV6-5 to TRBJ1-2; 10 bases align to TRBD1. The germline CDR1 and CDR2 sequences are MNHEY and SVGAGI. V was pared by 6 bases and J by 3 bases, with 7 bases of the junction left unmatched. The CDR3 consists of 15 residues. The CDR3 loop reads CASSLSGTGDYGYTF. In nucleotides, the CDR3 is TGTGCCAGCAGCTTATCCGGGACAGGGGACTATGGCTACACCTTC.

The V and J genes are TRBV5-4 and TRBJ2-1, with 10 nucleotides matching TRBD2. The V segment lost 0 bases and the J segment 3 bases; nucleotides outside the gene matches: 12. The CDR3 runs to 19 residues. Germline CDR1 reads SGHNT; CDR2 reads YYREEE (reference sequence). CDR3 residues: CASSLAFSGAGGVYNEQFF. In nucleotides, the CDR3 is TGTGCCAGCAGCTTGGCCTTTAGCGGAGCGGGAGGGGTCTACAATGAGCAGTTCTTC.

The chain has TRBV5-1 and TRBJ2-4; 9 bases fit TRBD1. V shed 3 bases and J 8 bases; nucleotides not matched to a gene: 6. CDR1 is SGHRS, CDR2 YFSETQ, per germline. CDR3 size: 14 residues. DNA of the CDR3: TGCGCCAGCAGCTCCGGACAGGGGATGGACATTCAGTACTTC. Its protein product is CASSSGQGMDIQYF.

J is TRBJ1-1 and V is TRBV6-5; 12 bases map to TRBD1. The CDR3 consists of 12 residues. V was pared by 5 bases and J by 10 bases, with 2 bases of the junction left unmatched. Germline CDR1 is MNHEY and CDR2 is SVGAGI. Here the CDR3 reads CASSRDRGRAFF. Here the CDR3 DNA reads TGTGCCAGCAGTAGGGACAGGGGGCGAGCTTTCTTT.

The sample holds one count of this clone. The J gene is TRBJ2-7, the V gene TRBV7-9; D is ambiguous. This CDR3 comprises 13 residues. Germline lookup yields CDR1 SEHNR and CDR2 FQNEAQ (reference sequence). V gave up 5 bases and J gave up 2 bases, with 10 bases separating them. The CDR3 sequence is CASSPREAYEQYF. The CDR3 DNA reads TGTGCCAGCAGCCCCCGCGAGGCCTACGAGCAGTACTTC. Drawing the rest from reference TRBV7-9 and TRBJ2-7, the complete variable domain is DTGVSQNPRHKITKRGQNVTFRCDPISEHNRLYWYRQTLGQGPEFLTYFQNEAQLEKSRLLSDRFSAERPKGSFSTLEIQRTEQGDSAMYLCASSPREAYEQYFGPGTRLTVT.

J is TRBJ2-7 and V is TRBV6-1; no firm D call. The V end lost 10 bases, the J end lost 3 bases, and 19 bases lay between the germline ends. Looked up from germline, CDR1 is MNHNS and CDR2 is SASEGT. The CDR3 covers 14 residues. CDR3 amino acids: CATSRQVRFYEQYF. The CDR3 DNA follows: TGTGCCACCTCGCGACAAGTGAGATTCTACGAGCAGTACTTC.

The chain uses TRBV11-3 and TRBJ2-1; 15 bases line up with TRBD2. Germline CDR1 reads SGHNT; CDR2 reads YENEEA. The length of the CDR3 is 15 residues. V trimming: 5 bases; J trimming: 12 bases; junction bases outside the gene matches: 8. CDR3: CASSPRTSGGVSQFF. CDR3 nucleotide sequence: TGTGCCAGCAGCCCCAGGACTAGCGGGGGGGTTTCGCAGTTCTTC.

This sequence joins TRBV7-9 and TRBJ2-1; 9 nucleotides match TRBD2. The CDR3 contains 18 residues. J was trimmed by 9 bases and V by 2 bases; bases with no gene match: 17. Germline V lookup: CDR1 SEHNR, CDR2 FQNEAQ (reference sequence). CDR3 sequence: CASSLTPVLGREGGEQFF. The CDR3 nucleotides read TGTGCCAGCAGCTTAACCCCCGTGTTAGGGCGGGAGGGAGGTGAGCAGTTCTTC.

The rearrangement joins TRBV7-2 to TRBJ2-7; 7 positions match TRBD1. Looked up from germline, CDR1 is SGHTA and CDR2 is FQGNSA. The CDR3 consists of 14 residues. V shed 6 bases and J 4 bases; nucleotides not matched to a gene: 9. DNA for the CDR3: TGTGCCAGCAGTCCAAAGGGACAGATTTACGAGCAGTACTTC. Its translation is CASSPKGQIYEQYF.

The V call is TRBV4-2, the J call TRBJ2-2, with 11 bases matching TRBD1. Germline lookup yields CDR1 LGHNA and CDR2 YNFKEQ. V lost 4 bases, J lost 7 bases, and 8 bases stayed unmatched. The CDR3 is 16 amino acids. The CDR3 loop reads CASSPRDRGVVGELFF. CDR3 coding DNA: TGTGCCAGCAGCCCACGGGACAGGGGGGTGGTCGGGGAGCTGTTTTTT.

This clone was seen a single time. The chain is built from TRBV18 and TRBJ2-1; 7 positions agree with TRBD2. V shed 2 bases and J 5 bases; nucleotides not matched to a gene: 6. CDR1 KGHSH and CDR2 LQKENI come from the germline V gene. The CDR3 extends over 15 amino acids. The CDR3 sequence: CASSPRPSGDNEQFF. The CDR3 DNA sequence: TGTGCCAGCTCACCAAGGCCTAGCGGAGACAATGAGCAGTTCTTC.

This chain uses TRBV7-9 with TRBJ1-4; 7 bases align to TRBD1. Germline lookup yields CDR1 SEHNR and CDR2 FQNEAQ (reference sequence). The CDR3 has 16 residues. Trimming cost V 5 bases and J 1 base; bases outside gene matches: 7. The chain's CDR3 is CASSPPPGGTNEKLFF. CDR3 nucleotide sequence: TGTGCCAGCAGCCCCCCCCCAGGGGGAACTAATGAAAAACTGTTTTTT.